The next 18 T cell receptor beta chains were all read from a single sample in a study of cytomegalovirus exposure and HLA in healthy donors. Use of 60 Vbeta and 13 Jbeta primers characterized the PCR. The assay was immunoSEQ multiplex PCR, and TCRdb's table has in-frame clones only and misses some. The repertoire has about 100,000 clones, 70% to 80% of them found once; the top ten carry 8.5% to 10%. The sequenced material came from PBMCs. Receptor source: a male donor in good health and CMV-seropositive.

This chain links TRBV7-2 with TRBJ1-3; 12 bases map to TRBD1. The length of the CDR3 is 17 residues. CDR1 and CDR2 (germline): SGHTA, FQGNSA. V lost 5 bases and J lost 4; bases outside the gene matches: 9. The CDR3 DNA reads as TGTGCCAGCAGCGCCGGGACAGGGGGCTTAGGGGGAAACACCATATATTTT. It specifies CASSAGTGGLGGNTIYF.

The chain uses TRBV10-3 and TRBJ2-1; TRBD2 aligns across 8 bases. The germline V gene has CDR1 ENHRY and CDR2 SYGVKD. This CDR3 comprises 14 residues. J was trimmed by 5 bases and V by 7 bases; bases with no gene match: 7. DNA of the CDR3: TGTGCCATCACCGCCGGGACTAGTAACAATGAGCAGTTCTTC. This codes for CAITAGTSNNEQFF.

The chain uses TRBV28 and TRBJ2-3; possible D gene TRBD2, 5 bases. This CDR3 contains 14 residues. From germline, CDR1 is MDHEN and CDR2 SYDVKM. V lost 8 bases and J lost 5, with 17 bases in between. The CDR3 is CASHPSRAGDTQYF. In nucleotides, the CDR3 is TGTGCCAGCCACCCAAGTCGGGCGGGAGATACGCAGTATTTT.

This clone was seen just once. At one of its ends the junction is not consistent with the germline gene, which may arise from a read error. This sequence joins TRBV4-3 and TRBJ2-1; 15 nucleotides align to TRBD2. The CDR3 covers 17 residues. In germline, CDR1 is LGHNA, CDR2 YSLEER. CDR3 region: CANSQGTSGRSANEQFF. The CDR3 DNA sequence: TGCGCCAACAGCCAAGGGACTAGCGGGAGGTCTGCCAATGAGCAGTTCTTC.

This clone was seen more than once but under ten times. The gene calls are TRBV2 and TRBJ2-3; 9 bases align to TRBD1. From germline, CDR1 is SNHLY and CDR2 FYNNEI. This CDR3 has 13 residues. The V segment lost 10 bases and the J segment 3 bases; nucleotides outside the gene matches: 5. CDR3 region: CATYRGPTDTQYF. The CDR3 DNA is TGTGCCACCTACAGGGGGCCGACAGATACGCAGTATTTT.

This clone showed up just a few times. Here the CDR3 DNA reads TGCGCCAGCAGCCAAGAGCGTCGGGAGATGGACGAGCAGTACTTC. Its protein is CASSQERREMDEQYF. V gene TRBV4-3 combines with J gene TRBJ2-7, with D perhaps matching TRBD2 (6 bases). Deletions cut 0 bases from V and 5 bases from J, with 14 bases between. Germline V gene lookup returns CDR1 LGHNA and CDR2 YSLEER. CDR3 size: 15 residues.

The rearrangement links TRBV7-9 to TRBJ2-7, with D possibly being TRBD2 (5 bases). V was cut by 5 bases and J by 4 bases, with 12 bases left in between. Germline V CDR1 and CDR2: SEHNR, FQNEAQ (reference sequence). The CDR3 length is 13 residues. CDR3 bases: TGTGCCAGCAGCCAAGCGAGGGAGTACGAGCAGTACTTC. Amino acid sequence: CASSQAREYEQYF. Together with reference TRBV7-9 and TRBJ2-7, the CDR3 gives the full variable domain: DTGVSQNPRHKITKRGQNVTFRCDPISEHNRLYWYRQTLGQGPEFLTYFQNEAQLEKSRLLSDRFSAERPKGSFSTLEIQRTEQGDSAMYLCASSQAREYEQYFGPGTRLTVT.

The gene calls are TRBV7-6 and TRBJ2-7; 11 bases map to TRBD2. CDR3 length: 15 residues. Looked up from germline, CDR1 is SGHVS and CDR2 is FNYEAQ. The junction had 5 bases not matched to a gene; V was cut back by 1 base and J by 6 bases. CDR3 sequence (DNA): TGTGCCAGCAGCTTAGTAGCGGGAGGGAACCGCGAGCAGTACTTC. Translated, it gives CASSLVAGGNREQYF.

The chain links TRBV19 to TRBJ2-1; possibly TRBD2 for D (5 bases). The CDR3 consists of 13 residues. Germline CDR1 and CDR2: LNHDA and SQIVND (reference sequence). The V end lost 6 bases, the J end lost 6 bases, and 12 bases lay between the germline ends. This CDR3 is CASSYPSSNEQFF. CDR3 DNA: TGTGCCAGTAGCTATCCTAGCAGCAATGAGCAGTTCTTC.

The table lists this clone with a count of one. The rearrangement links TRBV5-1 to TRBJ2-2; no firm D call. The ends were cut back, 0 bases at V and 0 bases at J, with 12 bases in the middle. CDR3 size: 17 residues. CDR1 SGHRS and CDR2 YFSETQ come from the germline V gene. The CDR3 reads CASSLVGDPTNTGELFF. In nucleotides, the CDR3 is TGCGCCAGCAGCTTGGTCGGAGACCCCACGAACACCGGGGAGCTGTTTTTT.

V usage is TRBV5-6 and J usage is TRBJ2-1, with TRBD2 matching 8 bases. CDR1 SGHDT and CDR2 YYEEEE come from the germline V gene. The CDR3 runs to 19 residues. Unmatched junction bases numbered 15, after V lost 4 bases and J lost 0 bases. CDR3 amino acids: CASSQELAETLSSYNEQFF. Here the CDR3 DNA reads TGTGCCAGCAGCCAAGAACTAGCGGAGACCTTAAGCTCCTACAATGAGCAGTTCTTC.

Concerning this clone: Additional DNA sequences in this sample encode the identical CDR3. The V call is TRBV18, the J call TRBJ1-1; D remains ambiguous. CDR3 size: 14 residues. Germline V gene lookup returns CDR1 KGHSH and CDR2 LQKENI. Trimming removed 1 base from V and 2 bases from J, with 8 bases in between. CDR3 loop: CASSPQEGNTEAFF. The CDR3, as DNA: TGTGCCAGCTCACCACAAGAGGGTAACACTGAAGCTTTCTTT.

The rearrangement links TRBV4-3 to TRBJ2-3, with 8 positions matching TRBD2. The trim removed 4 bases at V and 4 bases at J, leaving 7 bases unmatched. The CDR3 contains 15 residues. Germline CDR1 LGHNA, CDR2 YSLEER. CDR3 DNA: TGCGCCAGCAGCCGAGGGGGGACTAGACCAGATACGCAGTATTTT. Translating gives CASSRGGTRPDTQYF.

The chain employs TRBV18 and TRBJ2-3; 8 bases line up with TRBD1. V was clipped by 5 bases and J by 1 base; unmatched bases: 2. Per germline, CDR1 KGHSH and CDR2 LQKENI. The CDR3 is 14 amino acids. CDR3 protein: CASSKGQGTDTQYF. The CDR3 DNA reads TGTGCCAGCTCAAAGGGACAGGGCACAGATACGCAGTATTTT.

The chain carries TRBV2 and TRBJ2-1, with 12 bases aligning to TRBD2. With V trimmed by 6 bases and J by 1 base, 13 bases remained unmatched. This CDR3 has 19 residues. Germline CDR1 reads SNHLY; CDR2 reads FYNNEI. The CDR3 DNA is TGTGCCAGCAGGATGGGACTAGCGGGTGGAGTGGCATCCTACAATGAGCAGTTCTTC. It translates to CASRMGLAGGVASYNEQFF.

The rearrangement uses TRBV7-8 and TRBJ1-6, with 12 bases that match TRBD1. V gave up 5 bases and J gave up 7 bases; unmatched junction bases: 6. Germline lookup yields CDR1 SGHVS and CDR2 FQNEAQ. The CDR3 has 16 residues. This chain's CDR3 is CASSPGTGGLNSPLHF. The DNA for the CDR3 is TGTGCCAGCAGCCCAGGGACAGGGGGCCTAAATTCACCCCTCCACTTT.

The rearrangement links TRBV15 to TRBJ2-4; D gene ambiguous. CDR1 and CDR2 (germline): LNHNV, YYDKDF (reference sequence). Trimming shortened V by 6 bases and J by 5 bases, and 17 bases separated the two germline ends. The CDR3 totals 15 residues. The CDR3 spells CATRRTGYVENIQYF. The CDR3 DNA reads as TGTGCCACCAGACGAACCGGTTACGTCGAAAACATTCAGTACTTC.

The chain employs TRBV6-1 and TRBJ2-6; D uncertain. This CDR3 contains 16 residues. The germline V gene has CDR1 MNHNS and CDR2 SASEGT. Deletions cut 4 bases from V and 0 bases from J, with 10 bases between. This CDR3 reads CASSVEQLSGANVLTF. Here the CDR3 DNA reads TGTGCCAGCAGTGTTGAACAGCTCTCTGGGGCCAACGTCCTGACTTTC.